This paragraph reports one T cell receptor (beta chain). These data originate in a study of blood T cell repertoires in COVID-19. The germline V gene encodes CDR1 SGHTA and CDR2 FQGNSA. The CDR3 has 16 residues. The V and J ends lost 1 base and 4 bases, in that order; junction bases with no gene match: 5. TCRdb's table, derived via immunoSEQ multiplex PCR, lists solely in-frame clones and lacks some. The profile covers over 75,000 clones, with 75% to 85% appearing a single time and approximately 10% taken by the ten largest. The chain joins TRBV7-2 to TRBJ2-7, with 12 positions matching TRBD2. The receptor was isolated from a woman aged 70-85 years with acute or convalescent COVID-19. Sequencing was done on a sample of peripheral blood. The CDR3 reads CASSLGASGGVYEQYF. In nucleotides, the CDR3 is TGTGCCAGCAGCTTAGGCGCTAGCGGGGGGGTTTACGAGCAGTACTTC.